This TCR beta chain was found in a study of PD-1 blockade in classical Hodgkin lymphoma. Findings and limits, study-wide: When set against healthy donors, newly diagnosed patients were reported to show lower baseline TCR diversity. Nivolumab initiation under 1 year post-ASCT meant exclusion. The CD4+ diversity rise by C4D1 was clearest in complete responders.

Indicated time point: cycle 4 day 1 (C4D1), after more than five weeks of nivolumab. Each of the patients experienced relapse following autologous stem cell transplantation, and their brentuximab vedotin exposure differed. Classifying best responses yielded complete response, partial response or progressive disease. In regard to this clone: Its antigen is undetermined.

Sequencing used immunoSEQ multiplex PCR; TCRdb keeps in-frame clones, though not all of them. The data contain fewer than 25,000 clones, roughly 90% of them seen just once; the ten biggest clones take up approximately 23%. The sequences come from peripheral blood mononuclear cells (PBMCs), collected before the fourth cycle of nivolumab. The origin of this receptor is a human donor with classical Hodgkin lymphoma.

The CDR3 loop reads CASSVGGTANTEAFF. CDR3 nucleotide sequence: TGTGCCAGCAGCGTAGGAGGGACGGCGAACACTGAAGCTTTCTTT. The chain couples TRBV9 to TRBJ1-1; weak D call: TRBD1 (5 bases). The CDR3 contains 15 residues. V was cut by 0 bases and J by 1 base, with 10 bases left in between. The germline V gene has CDR1 SGDLS and CDR2 YYNGEE.